One and the same sample provided the 21 T cell receptor beta chains below, sequenced in a study of cytomegalovirus exposure and HLA in healthy donors. 60 Vbeta and 13 Jbeta primers were used in PCR. TCRdb's copy holds only in-frame clones and misses some; the assay was immunoSEQ multiplex PCR. Here the sample spans around 150,000 clones, approximately 83% being singletons. Sequencing was done on a sample of PBMCs. These receptors were collected from a man aged 40-49 years in good health and CMV-seronegative.

This chain connects TRBV19 to TRBJ1-1; D is perhaps TRBD1 (6 bases). Germline V gives CDR1 LNHDA, CDR2 SQIVND (reference sequence). V was shortened by 3 bases and J by 1 base, with 15 bases between the two germline ends. CDR3 length equals 16 residues. The CDR3 DNA follows: TGTGCCAGTAGTATCCTCGGACAGACGAAGAACACTGAAGCTTTCTTT. Amino acids: CASSILGQTKNTEAFF. The entire variable domain, with the rest obtained from reference TRBV19 and TRBJ1-1, is as follows: DGGITQSPKYLFRKEGQNVTLSCEQNLNHDAMYWYRQDPGQGLRLIYYSQIVNDFQKGDIAEGYSVSREKKESFPLTVTSAQKNPTAFYLCASSILGQTKNTEAFFGQGTRLTVV.

This rearrangement joins TRBV27 to TRBJ1-6; 9 bases match TRBD1. This CDR3 comprises 15 residues. The V segment lost 5 bases and the J segment 7 bases; nucleotides outside the gene matches: 6. CDR1 and CDR2 from the germline V gene are MNHEY and SMNVEV (reference sequence). The CDR3 bases are TGTGCCAGCAGTCGGACAGGGGTTGGAAATTCACCCCTCCACTTT. It specifies CASSRTGVGNSPLHF.

Worth noting for this clone: The sample holds other DNA sequences that translate to the same CDR3. The chain couples TRBV19 to TRBJ1-5; maybe TRBD1 (5 bases). CDR1 is LNHDA and CDR2 is SQIVND in the germline V gene (reference sequence). With 3 bases removed from V and 6 bases from J, the gap between germline ends came to 6 bases. This CDR3 region has 12 residues. CDR3 protein: CASSIGGQPQHF. For the CDR3, the DNA is TGTGCCAGTAGTATCGGGGGTCAGCCCCAGCATTTT.

The chain uses TRBV15 and TRBJ1-4, with unresolved D. V lost 5 bases, J lost 7 bases, and 17 bases lay in between. The germline CDR1 and CDR2 sequences are LNHNV and YYDKDF (reference sequence). The CDR3 spans 15 residues. The CDR3 loop reads CATSARYLQSEKLFF. The CDR3 DNA follows: TGTGCCACCAGCGCACGGTACCTTCAATCTGAAAAACTGTTTTTT.

The V call is TRBV30, the J call TRBJ2-5, with D maybe TRBD2 (5 bases). Germline assignment: CDR1 GTSNPN and CDR2 SVGIG (reference sequence). This CDR3 has 15 residues. Trimming left V 2 bases short and J 5 bases short, with 18 bases between. The CDR3 region is CAWSPHLGGAETQYF. The CDR3 region has the DNA TGTGCCTGGAGTCCTCACTTAGGAGGAGCCGAGACCCAGTACTTC.

This chain connects TRBV7-8 to TRBJ1-1, with D tentatively TRBD1 (6 bases). V was shortened by 8 bases and J by 4 bases, with 17 bases between the two germline ends. The CDR3 consists of 14 residues. CDR1 SGHVS and CDR2 FQNEAQ come from the germline V gene. The CDR3 nucleotides are TGTGCCAGCGACCCGGGGGGCTGGGGCACTGAAGCTTTCTTT. Translating it yields CASDPGGWGTEAFF.

This clone is a singleton in its sample. The gene calls are TRBV10-3 and TRBJ2-7; 8 bases match TRBD2. The ends lost 4 bases at V and 4 bases at J; junction bases unmatched: 12. The CDR3 sequence is 16 residues long. Germline-derived CDR1 and CDR2 are ENHRY and SYGVKD. CDR3: CAISGAGGEVGYEQYF. In DNA, the CDR3 is TGTGCCATCAGTGGGGCGGGAGGCGAGGTTGGGTACGAGCAGTACTTC.

This chain joins TRBV6-4 and TRBJ2-3; the match to TRBD2 covers 15 bases. CDR3 size: 15 residues. The germline CDR1 and CDR2 sequences are MRHNA and SNTAGT. Losses at the gene ends were 6 bases for V and 8 bases for J; bases not matched to a gene: 6. CDR3 nucleotide sequence: TGTGCCAGCAGCGGGACTAGCGGGAGGTTTGGTACGCAGTATTTT. As protein: CASSGTSGRFGTQYF.

J is TRBJ2-3 and V is TRBV15, with 10 positions matching TRBD2. Germline loops: CDR1 LNHNV, CDR2 YYDKDF (reference sequence). The CDR3 is 16 amino acids. Trimming removed 2 bases from V and 4 bases from J; junction bases left unmatched: 6. CDR3 nucleotides: TGTGCCACCAGCAGATGGACTAGCGGCAGCCCAGATACGCAGTATTTT. This sequence encodes CATSRWTSGSPDTQYF.

The CDR3, as DNA: TGTGCCAGCAGCTTATCTGGCAGTACCTACGAGCAGTACTTC. This gives the protein CASSLSGSTYEQYF. The chain joins TRBV7-2 to TRBJ2-7, with no clear D. The CDR3 is 14 amino acids. With 2 bases removed from V and 2 bases from J, the gap between germline ends came to 10 bases. Per the germline V gene, CDR1 is SGHTA and CDR2 is FQGNSA. Using reference TRBV7-2 and TRBJ2-7 for the parts outside the CDR3, the full variable domain is GAGVSQSPSNKVTEKGKDVELRCDPISGHTALYWYRQSLGQGLEFLIYFQGNSAPDKSGLPSDRFSAERTGGSVSTLTIQRTQQEDSAVYLCASSLSGSTYEQYFGPGTRLTVT.

The V and J genes are TRBV7-8 and TRBJ2-1, with 7 nucleotides matching TRBD2. Unmatched junction bases numbered 9, after V lost 1 base and J lost 6 bases. Germline V CDR1 and CDR2: SGHVS, FQNEAQ. The CDR3 is 16 amino acids. As DNA, the CDR3 is TGTGCCAGCAGCTTAGAGTTAGCGGGCTTCCCCAATGAGCAGTTCTTC. This translates into CASSLELAGFPNEQFF.

The V and J genes are TRBV30 and TRBJ1-5; 8 bases match TRBD1. The trim removed 3 bases at V and 4 bases at J, leaving 14 bases unmatched. Germline V gene sequence: CDR1 GTSNPN, CDR2 SVGIG (reference sequence). The CDR3 is made up of 17 amino acids. The CDR3 spells CAWSRDRGGLKNQPQHF. The DNA for the CDR3 is TGTGCCTGGAGCCGCGACAGGGGAGGTTTGAAAAATCAGCCCCAGCATTTT.

The gene calls are TRBV11-1 and TRBJ1-1; the D gene is possibly TRBD1 (6 bases). Between the trimmed V and J ends, which lost 4 bases and 2 bases, there was a span of 11 bases. CDR1 is SGHAT and CDR2 is FQDESV in the germline V gene (reference sequence). The CDR3 sequence is 14 residues long. The DNA of the CDR3 is TGTGCCAGCAGCTCCGGGACACAAAACACTGAAGCTTTCTTT. It translates to CASSSGTQNTEAFF.

The rearrangement uses TRBV4-3 and TRBJ2-7; the D gene is possibly TRBD2 (6 bases). The CDR3 is 14 residues long. V lost 0 bases to trimming and J lost 7 bases, with 13 bases between them. Per the germline V gene, CDR1 is LGHNA and CDR2 is YSLEER. The chain's CDR3 is CASSQDGGPGEQYF. CDR3 nucleotide sequence: TGCGCCAGCAGCCAAGACGGAGGGCCGGGGGAGCAGTACTTC.

The rearrangement joins TRBV6-6 to TRBJ2-5; possibly TRBD2 for D (5 bases). Trimming took off 4 bases at V and 7 bases at J, with 22 bases between the two ends. The CDR3 covers 16 residues. CDR1 is MNHNY, CDR2 SVGAGI, per germline (reference sequence). The chain's CDR3 is CASSSPSRGPGGTQYF. The CDR3 region has the DNA TGTGCCAGCAGTTCACCCAGCCGGGGTCCCGGTGGGACCCAGTACTTC.

This sequence joins TRBV4-1 and TRBJ2-1, with 10 bases fitting TRBD1. This CDR3 has 14 residues. Looked up from germline, CDR1 is MGHRA and CDR2 is YSYEKL. J was trimmed by 8 bases and V by 4 bases; bases with no gene match: 5. Here the CDR3 reads CASSRGTGEDEQFF. The CDR3 nucleotides read TGCGCCAGCAGCCGTGGGACAGGGGAGGATGAGCAGTTCTTC.

The rearrangement links TRBV29-1 to TRBJ2-1, with 9 bases identical to TRBD1. Trimming took 4 bases from V and 5 from J; bases not matched to a gene: 9. Per germline, CDR1 SQVTM and CDR2 ANQGSEA. There are 15 residues in the CDR3. The CDR3 DNA reads as TGCAGCGTTGGCCTAACAGGGGGCATAAACAATGAGCAGTTCTTC. This encodes CSVGLTGGINNEQFF.

The chain links TRBV28 to TRBJ2-7; 9 nucleotides align to TRBD1. Germline CDR1 is MDHEN and CDR2 is SYDVKM. Germline trimming cut 4 bases from V and 2 bases from J; bases unmatched to any gene: 3. There are 14 residues in the CDR3. CDR3 sequence (DNA): TGTGCCAGCAGTTCGGGGACAGGGACCTACGAGCAGTACTTC. As protein: CASSSGTGTYEQYF. The variable domain in full, with the rest retrieved from reference TRBV28 and TRBJ2-7, is DVKVTQSSRYLVKRTGEKVFLECVQDMDHENMFWYRQDPGLGLRLIYFSYDVKMKEKGDIPEGYSVSREKKERFSLILESASTNQTSMYLCASSSGTGTYEQYFGPGTRLTVT.

This clone has only a few counts. The chain uses TRBV5-8 and TRBJ2-2; perhaps TRBD1 as D (5 bases). V shed 0 bases and J shed 0 bases, with 6 bases lying between them. Germline V gene lookup returns CDR1 SGHTS and CDR2 YDEGEE. This CDR3 spans 15 amino acids. The CDR3 region has the DNA TGTGCCAGCAGCTTGGGACAGCCGAACACCGGGGAGCTGTTTTTT. Translation: CASSLGQPNTGELFF.

The V gene is TRBV9, the J gene TRBJ2-1; a weak D match, TRBD2 (6 bases). Germline assignment: CDR1 SGDLS and CDR2 YYNGEE. The CDR3 runs 14 residues. Trimming shortened V by 4 bases and J by 4 bases, and 12 bases separated the two germline ends. The CDR3 DNA reads as TGTGCCAGCAGCTCCCGGGGGAATTACAATGAGCAGTTCTTC. Amino acid sequence: CASSSRGNYNEQFF.

The chain combines TRBV4-2 with TRBJ1-1; 9 bases are a match to TRBD1. Germline CDR1 is LGHNA and CDR2 is YNFKEQ. The CDR3 extends over 14 amino acids. V was pared by 8 bases and J by 6 bases, with 10 bases of the junction left unmatched. The CDR3 here is CASGTGTGFAEAFF. The CDR3 bases are TGTGCCAGCGGGACCGGGACAGGGTTCGCTGAAGCTTTCTTT.